The sequence of this TCR beta chain was determined in a study of breast tumors, draining lymph nodes, adjacent tissues. The lymph nodes were axillary draining lymph nodes from breast cancer patients. Of note for this clonotype: The antigen remains unidentified.

Overall study results and limits: Compared with basal-like, luminal-like tumors shared significantly more repertoire with nontumor tissue.

Trimming cost V 8 bases and J 4 bases, with 8 bases left between them. The CDR3 is 10 residues long. CDR1 is SQVTM and CDR2 is ANQGSEA in the germline V gene. From the multiplex PCR reads, TCRdb called clonotypes with MiXCR, one entry per CDR3 protein. The data contain roughly 100,000 distinct CDR3 sequences, under 40% of them seen just once; the ten biggest clones take up approximately 6%. The receptor comes from a female donor with breast cancer. Some clones in this sample may be carry-over from other donors' samples. The chain has TRBV29-1 and TRBJ1-2; possibly TRBD1 for D (5 bases). The sequencing sample was made of axillary lymph node tissue. CDR3 protein: CSLGTYGYTF. CDR3 bases: TGCAGCCTGGGGACCTATGGCTACACCTTC.